The entry below describes one TCR beta chain. The specificity of this receptor is unknown. No base quality information exists; no much larger clone differs at one position. The germline V gene yields MNHEY for CDR1 and SVGEGT for CDR2. V loses 3 bases, J loses 5 bases, and the germline ends lie 7 bases apart. The CDR3 goes from the cysteine to the phenylalanine over 12 residues. CDR3 DNA is the only sequence kept; it has 36 bases, read in frame from the first base. The intended sense of this specimen's time point label: longitudinal time-point 2. The healthy controls were volunteers from blood banks in Maryland, USA. For unsorted PBMC libraries, 2 million PBMCs were used after storage in RNAlater at -80 degrees C until RNA extraction. Peripheral blood underwent Ficoll-Hypaque density gradient centrifugation to isolate PBMCs, which were then cryopreserved in liquid nitrogen. cDNA was synthesized by template-switch 5'RACE using a primer with a 10-nucleotide random unique molecular identifier that tagged each TCR transcript. Each sequencing run produced over 180 million TCR-beta sequences covering 15-18 subjects. Total RNA was extracted with the RNeasy kit. TCR-beta VDJ regions were amplified with primers for the TCR constant region and the 5'RACE anchor, using the KAPA Real-time Library Amplification kit. A first PCR added sample indexes and Illumina adaptors, and a second PCR then raised library yield. After purification with Ampure beads, the TCR product of roughly 650 bp was size-selected on a 2% E-gel SizeSelection system. Before pooling, libraries had their quality checked on a Bioanalyzer, their concentration measured with Qubit, and their quantity determined with the Kapa Library Quantification kit. Libraries were sequenced paired-end 2 x 150 bp on an Illumina HiSeq 2500. To increase sequence diversity, about 24-32% phiX was spiked into each library pool. For the original study's pipeline: Quality-filtered reads were processed with the UMI-based MiGEC pipeline, which removed over 80% of raw TCR sequences during error correction. VDJ genes were aligned to IMGT germline references, and clonotypes were defined by unique CDR3 amino acid sequence plus V-J genes. VDJtools evaluated clonal expansion, Shannon diversity and CDR3 relatedness (CalcPairwiseDistances, ClusterSamples); CLCbio workbench built phylogenetic trees. Using coefficient-of-variation modelling across technical triplicates, the study counted a clone as expanded if it had at least 8 unique UMIs. TCRdb's own reprocessing of the public reads used fastp at Q25 and MiXCR and kept productive beta chains. For every CDR3 protein sequence, its rows merge into one entry that carries the most common genes and DNA. It is TCRdb's table, rather than the study itself, that gives the V and J calls and clone size. The sample profile shows roughly 34,000 distinct CDR3 sequences; about an eighth of them were found once. The top ten clones comprise about 2.5% of the sample.

These data come from a study of neurological immune-mediated disorders (dated by TCRdb to the late 2010s). About the full investigation: Peripheral blood TCR-beta repertoires from HTLV-I-associated myelopathy (HAM/TSP) patients, multiple sclerosis patients and healthy controls were compared by UMI-based sequencing. The approximately 100 TCR-beta libraries included longitudinal samples, technical triplicates and paired sorted CD4+ and CD8+ T-cell subsets alongside PBMC samples. Each longitudinal HAM/TSP and healthy donor was sampled at 3 time-points spaced at roughly 3-40 month intervals. The cohort included 60 to 75 subjects: about 15 with HAM/TSP, around 34 with multiple sclerosis, and approximately 20 healthy controls. Overall study outcomes, separate from this receptor: The highest TCR clonal expansion was observed in HAM/TSP patients, whereas the lowest was observed in MS patients, even when compared with healthy controls. No identical CDR3 amino acid sequences were found to be shared among expanded clones across subjects, suggesting that TCR-beta repertoires were private in all groups.

The sequence was collected from a middle-aged woman in good health. What was sequenced was PBMCs. Recombination connected TRBV6-2 or TRBV6-3 to TRBJ1-1; the D segment cannot be called with confidence. The nucleotide sequence is given as TGTGCCAGCAGTTATTATCGGACTGAAGCTTTCTTT. The translation is CASSYYRTEAFF.